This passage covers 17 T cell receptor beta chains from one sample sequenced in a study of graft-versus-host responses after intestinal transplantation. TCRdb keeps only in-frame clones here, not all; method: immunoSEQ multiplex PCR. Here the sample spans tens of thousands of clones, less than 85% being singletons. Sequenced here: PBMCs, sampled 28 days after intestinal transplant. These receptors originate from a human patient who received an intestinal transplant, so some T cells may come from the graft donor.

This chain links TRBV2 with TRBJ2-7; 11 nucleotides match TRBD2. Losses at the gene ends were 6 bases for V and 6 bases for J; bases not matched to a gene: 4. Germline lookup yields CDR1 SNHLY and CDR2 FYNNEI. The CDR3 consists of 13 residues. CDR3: CASSRGLAAEQYF. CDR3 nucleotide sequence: TGTGCCAGCAGCCGGGGACTAGCGGCCGAGCAGTACTTC.

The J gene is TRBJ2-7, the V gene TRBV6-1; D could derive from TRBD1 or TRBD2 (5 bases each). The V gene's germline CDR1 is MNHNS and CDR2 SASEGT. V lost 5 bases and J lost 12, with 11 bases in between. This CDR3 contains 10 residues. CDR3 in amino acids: CASSPGTAYF. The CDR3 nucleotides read TGTGCCAGCAGTCCCGGGACGGCGTACTTC.

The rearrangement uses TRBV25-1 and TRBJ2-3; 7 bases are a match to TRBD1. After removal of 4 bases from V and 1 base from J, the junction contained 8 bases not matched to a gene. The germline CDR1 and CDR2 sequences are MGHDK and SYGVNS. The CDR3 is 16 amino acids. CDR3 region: CASSAGQLRGTDTQYF. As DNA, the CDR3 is TGTGCCAGCAGTGCGGGACAGCTTCGGGGCACAGATACGCAGTATTTT.

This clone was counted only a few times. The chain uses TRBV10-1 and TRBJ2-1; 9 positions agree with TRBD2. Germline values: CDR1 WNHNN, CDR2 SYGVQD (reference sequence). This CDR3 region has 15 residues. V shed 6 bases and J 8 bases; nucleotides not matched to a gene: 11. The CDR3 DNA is TGCGCCAGCAGCCGGCGGGGACTAGCTATCGATGAGCAGTTCTTC. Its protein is CASSRRGLAIDEQFF.

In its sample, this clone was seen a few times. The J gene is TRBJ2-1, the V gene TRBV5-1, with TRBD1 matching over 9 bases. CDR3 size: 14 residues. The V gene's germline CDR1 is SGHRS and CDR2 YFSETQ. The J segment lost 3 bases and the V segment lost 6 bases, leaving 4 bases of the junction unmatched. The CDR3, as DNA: TGCGCCAGCATACAGGGGGCAAACTACAATGAGCAGTTCTTC. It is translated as CASIQGANYNEQFF.

The CDR3 sequence: CASSQDWAGSDTQYF. CDR3 sequence (DNA): TGCGCCAGCAGCCAAGACTGGGCGGGGTCAGATACGCAGTATTTT. This chain connects TRBV4-3 to TRBJ2-3, with TRBD2 as a possible D gene (6 bases). Germline V gives CDR1 LGHNA, CDR2 YSLEER. The V end lost 0 bases, the J end lost 4 bases, and 11 bases lay between the germline ends. This CDR3 is built from 15 residues.

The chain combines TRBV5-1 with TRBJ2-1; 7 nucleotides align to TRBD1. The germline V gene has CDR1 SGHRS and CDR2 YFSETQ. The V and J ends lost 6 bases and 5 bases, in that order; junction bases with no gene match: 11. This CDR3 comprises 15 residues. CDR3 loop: CASTHLGQRDNEQFF. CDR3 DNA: TGCGCCAGCACCCATCTGGGACAGAGAGACAATGAGCAGTTCTTC.

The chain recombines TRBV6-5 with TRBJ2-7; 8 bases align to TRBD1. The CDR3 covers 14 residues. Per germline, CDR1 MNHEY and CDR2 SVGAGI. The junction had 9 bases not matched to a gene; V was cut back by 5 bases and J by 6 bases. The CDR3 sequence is CASSRTGSLFEQYF. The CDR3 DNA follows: TGTGCCAGCAGTCGGACAGGGAGTCTCTTCGAGCAGTACTTC.

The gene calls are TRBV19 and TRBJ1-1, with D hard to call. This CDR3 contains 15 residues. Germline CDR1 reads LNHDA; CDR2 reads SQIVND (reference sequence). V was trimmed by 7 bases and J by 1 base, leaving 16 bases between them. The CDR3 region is CASNLGARKNTEAFF. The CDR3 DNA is TGTGCCAGTAACCTGGGCGCCCGAAAGAACACTGAAGCTTTCTTT.

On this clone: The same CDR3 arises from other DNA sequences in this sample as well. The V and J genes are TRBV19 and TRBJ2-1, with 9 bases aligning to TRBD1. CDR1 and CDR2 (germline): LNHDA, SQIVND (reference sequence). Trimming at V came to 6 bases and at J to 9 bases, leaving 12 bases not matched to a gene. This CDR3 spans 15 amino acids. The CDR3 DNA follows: TGTGCCAGTAGGAAATCCGGGACAGGGAACATTGAGCAGTTCTTC. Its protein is CASRKSGTGNIEQFF.

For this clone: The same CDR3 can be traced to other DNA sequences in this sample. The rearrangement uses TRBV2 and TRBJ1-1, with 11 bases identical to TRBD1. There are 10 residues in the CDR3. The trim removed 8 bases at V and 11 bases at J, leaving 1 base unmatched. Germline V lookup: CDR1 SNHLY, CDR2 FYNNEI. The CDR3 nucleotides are TGTGCCAGCCGGGACAGGGGGGCTTTCTTT. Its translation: CASRDRGAFF.

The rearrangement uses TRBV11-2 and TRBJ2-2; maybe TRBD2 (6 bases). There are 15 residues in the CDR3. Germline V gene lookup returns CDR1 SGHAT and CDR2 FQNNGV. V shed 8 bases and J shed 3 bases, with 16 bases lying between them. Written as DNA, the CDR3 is TGTGCCAGCGATCGATCCGGGACTCACACCGGGGAGCTGTTTTTT. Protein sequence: CASDRSGTHTGELFF. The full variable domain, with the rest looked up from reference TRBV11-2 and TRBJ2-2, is EAGVAQSPRYKIIEKRQSVAFWCNPISGHATLYWYQQILGQGPKLLIQFQNNGVVDDSQLPKDRFSAERLKGVDSTLKIQPAKLEDSAVYLCASDRSGTHTGELFFGEGSRLTVL.

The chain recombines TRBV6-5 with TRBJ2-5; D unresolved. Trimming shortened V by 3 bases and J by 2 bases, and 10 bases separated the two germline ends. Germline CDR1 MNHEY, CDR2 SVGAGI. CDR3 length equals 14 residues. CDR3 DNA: TGTGCCAGCAGTTATACCTTAGCACAAGAGACCCAGTACTTC. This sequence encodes CASSYTLAQETQYF.

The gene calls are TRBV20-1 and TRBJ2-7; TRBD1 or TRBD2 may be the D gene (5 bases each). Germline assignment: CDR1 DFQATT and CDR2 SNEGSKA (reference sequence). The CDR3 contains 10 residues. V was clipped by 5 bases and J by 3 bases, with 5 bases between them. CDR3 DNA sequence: TGCAGTGCTGGGGGCTACGAGCAGTACTTC. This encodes CSAGGYEQYF.

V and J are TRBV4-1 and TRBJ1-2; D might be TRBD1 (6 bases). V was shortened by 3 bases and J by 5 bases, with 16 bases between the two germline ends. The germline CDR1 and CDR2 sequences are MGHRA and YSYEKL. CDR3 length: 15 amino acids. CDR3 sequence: CASSHGLGGAYGYTF. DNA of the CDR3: TGCGCCAGCAGCCATGGTCTTGGGGGCGCGTATGGCTACACCTTC.

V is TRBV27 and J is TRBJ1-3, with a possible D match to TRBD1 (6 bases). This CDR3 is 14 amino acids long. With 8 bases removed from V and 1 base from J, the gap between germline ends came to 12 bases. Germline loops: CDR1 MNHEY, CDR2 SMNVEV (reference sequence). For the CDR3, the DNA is TGTGCCAGCTCCCCGCAGGGGTCTGGAAACACCATATATTTT. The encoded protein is CASSPQGSGNTIYF.

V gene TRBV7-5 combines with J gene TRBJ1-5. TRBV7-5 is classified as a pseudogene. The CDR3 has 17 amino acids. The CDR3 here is CVRSFFFRPLSNQPQHF. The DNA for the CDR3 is TGTGTCAGAAGCTTTTTCTTTAGACCACTCAGCAATCAGCCCCAGCATTTT.